This T cell receptor beta chain was observed in a study of T cells in localized non-small cell lung cancer. CDR1 LNHDA and CDR2 SQIVND come from the germline V gene (reference sequence). V was pared by 5 bases and J by 2 bases, with 5 bases of the junction left unmatched. The CDR3 length is 14 residues. Generated by immunoSEQ multiplex PCR, the TCRdb table keeps only in-frame clones and is missing some. This repertoire shows tens of thousands of clones, more than 85% found once; its top ten account for 20%. Study results and limitations: Among the top 100 tumor clones, a median about 57 appeared in adjacent lung.

A word on this clone: Its specificity is unknown.

The receptor was isolated from a man between 40 and 70 years old with stage I lung adenocarcinoma. The chain has TRBV19 and TRBJ2-5, with 7 bases aligning to TRBD1. This specimen was peripheral blood, taken before any cancer treatment. The CDR3 DNA reads TGTGCCAGTAGTCATCCCAGGGGGCAAGAGACCCAGTACTTC. This codes for CASSHPRGQETQYF.